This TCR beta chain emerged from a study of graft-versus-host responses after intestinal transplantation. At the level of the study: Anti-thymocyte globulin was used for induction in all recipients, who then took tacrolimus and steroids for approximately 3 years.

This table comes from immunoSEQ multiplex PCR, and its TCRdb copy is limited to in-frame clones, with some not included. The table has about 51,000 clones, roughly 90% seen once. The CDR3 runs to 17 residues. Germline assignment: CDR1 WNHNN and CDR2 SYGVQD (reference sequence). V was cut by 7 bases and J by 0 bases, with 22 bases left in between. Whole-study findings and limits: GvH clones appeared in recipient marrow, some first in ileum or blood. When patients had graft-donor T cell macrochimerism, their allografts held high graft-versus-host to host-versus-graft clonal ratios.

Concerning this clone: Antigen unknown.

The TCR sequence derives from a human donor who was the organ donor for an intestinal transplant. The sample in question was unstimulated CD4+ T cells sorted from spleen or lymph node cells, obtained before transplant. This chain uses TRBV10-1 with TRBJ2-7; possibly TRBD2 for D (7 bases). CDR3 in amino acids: CASIPWRGGKSSYEQYF. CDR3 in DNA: TGCGCCAGCATCCCGTGGAGGGGGGGGAAAAGCTCCTACGAGCAGTACTTC.